These 17 T cell receptor beta chains came from one sample sequenced in a study of blood T cells in healthy people across ages (dated by TCRdb to the mid-2010s). Libraries were constructed by 5' RACE. Sequencing was carried out with an Illumina HiSeq 2500. A second PCR of roughly 7 to 11 cycles was performed with a sample-barcoded 5' primer and a J-beta primer mix. Clones were called with MiXCR by TCRdb after fastp trimmed the public reads at Q25, and only in-frame beta chains were retained. Here each entry gathers all rows of one CDR3 protein and keeps the most common genes and DNA. The sample data list around 1.5 million distinct CDR3 sequences, and 40% to 50% of these were observed just once. The ten largest clones take up under 8% of the sample. The sequencing sample was made of blood. Receptors were obtained from a woman in her late teens or twenties in good health.

The chain employs TRBV5-1 and TRBJ1-2; 8 nucleotides line up with TRBD1. After removal of 9 bases from V and 3 bases from J, the junction contained 13 bases not matched to a gene. The CDR3 totals 15 residues. The V gene's germline CDR1 is SGHRS and CDR2 YFSETQ. The CDR3 nucleotides are TGCGCCACCCGACCCGGACCACAGGGGGACTATGGCTACACCTTC. Protein sequence: CATRPGPQGDYGYTF.

V gene TRBV2 combines with J gene TRBJ1-1; D remains ambiguous. The ends were cut back, 5 bases at V and 6 bases at J, with 19 bases in the middle. From germline, CDR1 is SNHLY and CDR2 FYNNEI. CDR3 size: 15 residues. This CDR3 reads CASSMSRSVGSEAFF. The DNA for the CDR3 is TGTGCCAGCAGTATGAGTAGAAGCGTGGGCTCTGAAGCTTTCTTT.

The sample holds a few counts of this clonotype. V is TRBV20-1 and J is TRBJ2-5; 11 nucleotides match TRBD2. J was trimmed by 2 bases and V by 3 bases; bases with no gene match: 2. Per the germline V gene, CDR1 is DFQATT and CDR2 is SNEGSKA (reference sequence). The CDR3 extends over 14 amino acids. The CDR3 loop is CSARPSGGQETQYF. The CDR3 region has the DNA TGCAGTGCTAGGCCTAGCGGGGGGCAAGAGACCCAGTACTTC.

In its sample, this clonotype was seen a few times. The chain combines TRBV20-1 with TRBJ2-7; D possibly corresponds to TRBD1 (5 bases). This CDR3 spans 13 amino acids. CDR1 is DFQATT, CDR2 SNEGSKA, per germline (reference sequence). V lost 5 bases to trimming and J lost 2 bases, with 13 bases between them. CDR3 region: CSARPLTAYEQYF. The CDR3 region has the DNA TGCAGTGCTCGCCCCTTGACAGCCTACGAGCAGTACTTC.

This chain links TRBV27 with TRBJ1-4; 7 bases are a match to TRBD1. CDR1 is MNHEY, CDR2 SMNVEV, per germline (reference sequence). This CDR3 has 14 amino acids. V lost 5 bases to trimming and J lost 3 bases; unmatched junction nucleotides: 3. The CDR3 region has the DNA TGTGCCAGCAGTACCGGGACAGCTAATGAAAAACTGTTTTTT. Translation gives CASSTGTANEKLFF.

The V and J genes are TRBV10-3 and TRBJ2-7; D may match TRBD1 or TRBD2 (6 bases each). The CDR3 runs to 13 residues. Germline V gene data show CDR1 as ENHRY and CDR2 as SYGVKD. Trimming left V 4 bases short and J 4 bases short, with 11 bases between. The CDR3 reads CAISAGGGYEQYF. For the CDR3, the DNA is TGTGCCATCAGTGCCGGGGGCGGATACGAGCAGTACTTC.

Only a few counts were recorded for this clonotype. V gene TRBV20-1 combines with J gene TRBJ2-5, with D possibly matching TRBD2 (6 bases). V shed 3 bases and J shed 11 bases, with 28 bases lying between them. The CDR3 totals 16 residues. Germline V gives CDR1 DFQATT, CDR2 SNEGSKA (reference sequence). The CDR3 region has the DNA TGCAGTGCTAGGGAATTCTCGGGGGTCACCTACAATGAGCAGTACTTC. Amino acids: CSAREFSGVTYNEQYF.

This clonotype was detected only a few times. The chain recombines TRBV4-1 with TRBJ1-2; D is uncertain. Germline V gene lookup returns CDR1 MGHRA and CDR2 YSYEKL. CDR3 size: 13 residues. V gave up 0 bases and J gave up 8 bases, with 10 bases separating them. The CDR3 is CASSQEEGVGYTF. The CDR3 coding sequence is TGCGCCAGCAGCCAAGAAGAGGGTGTGGGCTACACCTTC.

This clonotype showed up just a few times. The chain carries TRBV7-9 and TRBJ2-7; D may be TRBD2 (5 bases). CDR1 and CDR2 (germline): SEHNR, FQNEAQ (reference sequence). The CDR3 spans 16 residues. V was shortened by 1 base and J by 2 bases, with 15 bases between the two germline ends. In DNA form, the CDR3 reads TGTGCCAGCAGCTTAGGGGAGAGTCCCCGAACCTACGAGCAGTACTTC. It encodes CASSLGESPRTYEQYF.

This rearrangement joins TRBV3-1 to TRBJ1-1; D uncertain. The ends were cut back, 0 bases at V and 6 bases at J, with 11 bases in the middle. The CDR3 runs to 14 residues. Germline CDR1 is LGHDT and CDR2 is YNNKEL (reference sequence). The CDR3 region is CASSQDLGYSEAFF. In DNA, the CDR3 is TGTGCCAGCAGCCAAGATTTAGGGTATTCTGAAGCTTTCTTT.

The V call is TRBV7-6, the J call TRBJ1-5, with D tentatively TRBD1 (6 bases). Per germline, CDR1 SGHVS and CDR2 FNYEAQ. The germline V and J ends were trimmed by 3 bases and 0 bases, with 18 bases remaining between them. The CDR3 loop spans 18 amino acids. The CDR3 DNA is TGTGCCAGCAGCTTCGGTGGGTTAGGGGGAAGTAGCAATCAGCCCCAGCATTTT. It encodes CASSFGGLGGSSNQPQHF.

In its sample, this clonotype was seen a few times. For the CDR3, the DNA is TGCAGCGTGTCCTCGGGTGCAGATACGCAGTATTTT. It translates to CSVSSGADTQYF. The rearrangement joins TRBV29-1 to TRBJ2-3; D is undetermined. The germline V gene encodes CDR1 SQVTM and CDR2 ANQGSEA. V was clipped by 6 bases and J by 4 bases, with 11 bases between them. The CDR3 extends over 12 amino acids.

The table lists this clonotype with a few counts. The chain links TRBV7-2 to TRBJ1-2, with D tentatively TRBD1 (6 bases). The CDR3 contains 13 residues. The germline CDR1 and CDR2 sequences are SGHTA and FQGNSA. Trimming removed 3 bases at V and 9 bases at J, with 14 bases between. CDR3 nucleotide sequence: TGTGCCAGCAGCTTGGGCAGGGGAGCCCGCTACACCTTC. Encoded protein: CASSLGRGARYTF.

Turning to this clonotype: This may be a read error: a much more frequent sequence differs by one nucleotide. The chain recombines TRBV2 with TRBJ2-3, with 10 bases identical to TRBD2. The V segment lost 7 bases and the J segment 6 bases; nucleotides outside the gene matches: 1. CDR1 is SNHLY, CDR2 FYNNEI, per germline. CDR3 size: 12 residues. CDR3 in amino acids: CASKGLADTQYF. The CDR3 coding sequence is TGTGCCAGCAAGGGACTAGCGGATACGCAGTATTTT.

Only a few counts were recorded for this clonotype. The chain carries TRBV4-1 and TRBJ2-1; TRBD2 matches at 8 bases. This CDR3 is 19 amino acids long. V gave up 4 bases and J gave up 0 bases; unmatched junction bases: 14. Germline values: CDR1 MGHRA, CDR2 YSYEKL. The CDR3: CASSPSWSSGSSSYNEQFF. The CDR3 coding sequence is TGCGCCAGCAGCCCTTCGTGGTCTAGCGGGTCTAGCTCCTACAATGAGCAGTTCTTC.

The rearrangement links TRBV2 to TRBJ2-3; D is undetermined. Germline CDR1 and CDR2: SNHLY and FYNNEI. V was cut by 3 bases and J by 4 bases, with 11 bases left in between. The CDR3 is 14 residues long. In DNA form, the CDR3 reads TGTGCCAGCAGTGATGCTTTCTCGTCAGATACGCAGTATTTT. Amino acids: CASSDAFSSDTQYF.

This sequence joins TRBV28 and TRBJ2-1, with a tentative D call TRBD2 (6 bases). The V and J ends lost 7 bases and 5 bases respectively, with 18 bases between them. Germline V lookup: CDR1 MDHEN, CDR2 SYDVKM. CDR3 length: 15 amino acids. CDR3 sequence reads: CASTLGDSGNNEQFF. In DNA form, the CDR3 reads TGTGCCAGCACCTTGGGGGATAGCGGCAACAATGAGCAGTTCTTC.